This TCR beta chain is from a study of cytomegalovirus exposure and HLA in healthy donors. Losses at the gene ends were 4 bases for V and 0 bases for J; bases not matched to a gene: 11. CDR3 size: 18 residues. Germline CDR1 is MNHEY and CDR2 is SMNVEV (reference sequence). 60 Vbeta and 13 Jbeta primers were used in PCR. Using immunoSEQ multiplex PCR, the repertoire was profiled, and TCRdb retains in-frame clones only, with some absent. Of 100,000 to 150,000 clones listed, roughly 82% were seen once; the top ten hold roughly 13%. The chain recombines TRBV27 with TRBJ2-3; 9 nucleotides line up with TRBD2. Sample: PBMCs. This receptor was identified in a woman aged 35 to 49 in good health and CMV-seropositive. The CDR3 nucleotides are TGTGCCAGCAGTTCCCGGACTAGCGTCACAACTAGCACAGATACGCAGTATTTT. Translated: CASSSRTSVTTSTDTQYF.